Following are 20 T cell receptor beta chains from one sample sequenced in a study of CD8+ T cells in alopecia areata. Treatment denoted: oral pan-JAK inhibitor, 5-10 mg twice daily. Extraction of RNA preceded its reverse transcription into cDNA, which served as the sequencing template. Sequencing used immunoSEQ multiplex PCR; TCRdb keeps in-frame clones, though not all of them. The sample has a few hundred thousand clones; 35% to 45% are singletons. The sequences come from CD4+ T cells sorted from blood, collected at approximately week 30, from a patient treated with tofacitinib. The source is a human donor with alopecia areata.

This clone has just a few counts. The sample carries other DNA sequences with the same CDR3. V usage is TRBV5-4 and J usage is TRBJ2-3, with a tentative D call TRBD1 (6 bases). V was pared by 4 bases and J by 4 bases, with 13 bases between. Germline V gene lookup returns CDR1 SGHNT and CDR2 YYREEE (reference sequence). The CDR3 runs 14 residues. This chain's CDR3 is CASSPRGGADTQYF. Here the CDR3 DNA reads TGTGCCAGCAGCCCACGAGGGGGTGCAGATACGCAGTATTTT.

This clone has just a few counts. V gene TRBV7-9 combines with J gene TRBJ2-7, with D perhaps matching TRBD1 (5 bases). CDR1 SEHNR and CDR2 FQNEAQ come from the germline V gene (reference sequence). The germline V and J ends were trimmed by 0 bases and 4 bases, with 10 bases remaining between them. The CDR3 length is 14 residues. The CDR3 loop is CASSLAGARYEQYF. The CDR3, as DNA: TGTGCCAGCAGCTTAGCAGGGGCAAGGTACGAGCAGTACTTC. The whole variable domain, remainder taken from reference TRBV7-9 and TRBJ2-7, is DTGVSQNPRHKITKRGQNVTFRCDPISEHNRLYWYRQTLGQGPEFLTYFQNEAQLEKSRLLSDRFSAERPKGSFSTLEIQRTEQGDSAMYLCASSLAGARYEQYFGPGTRLTVT.

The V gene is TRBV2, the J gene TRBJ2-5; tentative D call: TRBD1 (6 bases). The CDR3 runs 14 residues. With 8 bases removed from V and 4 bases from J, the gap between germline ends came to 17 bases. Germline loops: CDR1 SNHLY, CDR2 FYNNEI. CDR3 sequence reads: CASGGQGWGETQYF. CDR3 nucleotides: TGTGCCAGCGGCGGGCAGGGGTGGGGAGAGACCCAGTACTTC.

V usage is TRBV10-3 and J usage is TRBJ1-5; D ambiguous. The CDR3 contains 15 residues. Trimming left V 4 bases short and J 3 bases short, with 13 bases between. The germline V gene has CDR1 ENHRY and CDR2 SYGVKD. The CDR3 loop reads CAISVDGKHNQPQHF. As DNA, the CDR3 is TGTGCCATCAGTGTTGACGGAAAACACAATCAGCCCCAGCATTTT.

CDR3 sequence: CAWSVGTGTIGQYF. Written as DNA, the CDR3 is TGTGCCTGGAGTGTAGGGACAGGGACGATCGGGCAGTACTTC. The chain recombines TRBV30 with TRBJ2-7; 9 bases match TRBD1. J lost 9 bases, V lost 0 bases, and 9 bases had no gene match. The CDR3 has 14 residues. The germline V gene has CDR1 GTSNPN and CDR2 SVGIG (reference sequence).

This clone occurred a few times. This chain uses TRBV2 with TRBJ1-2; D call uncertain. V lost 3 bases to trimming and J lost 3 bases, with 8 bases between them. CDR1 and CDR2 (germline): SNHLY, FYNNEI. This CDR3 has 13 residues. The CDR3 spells CASSDRRDYGYTF. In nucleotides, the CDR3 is TGTGCCAGCAGTGACCGGAGGGACTATGGCTACACCTTC.

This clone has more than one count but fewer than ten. Written as DNA, the CDR3 is TGTGCCAGCAGCCGCCAGCATTTT. It yields the protein CASSRQHF. The J gene is TRBJ1-5, the V gene TRBV14, with unresolved D. This CDR3 has 8 amino acids. CDR1 SGHDN and CDR2 FVKESK come from the germline V gene. V dropped 4 bases and J dropped 12 bases, with 1 base sitting between them.

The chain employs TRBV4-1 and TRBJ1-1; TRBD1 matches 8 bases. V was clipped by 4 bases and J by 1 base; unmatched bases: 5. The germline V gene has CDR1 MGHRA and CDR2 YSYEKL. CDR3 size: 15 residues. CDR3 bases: TGCGCCAGCAGCCGACAACAGGGGGGGAACACTGAAGCTTTCTTT. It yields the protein CASSRQQGGNTEAFF.

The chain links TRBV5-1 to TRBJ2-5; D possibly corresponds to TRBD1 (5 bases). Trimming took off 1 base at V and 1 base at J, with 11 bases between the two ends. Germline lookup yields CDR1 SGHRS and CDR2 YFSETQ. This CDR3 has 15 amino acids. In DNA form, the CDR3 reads TGCGCCAGCAGCTTGTCAGGGTACCGCCAAGAGACCCAGTACTTC. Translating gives CASSLSGYRQETQYF.

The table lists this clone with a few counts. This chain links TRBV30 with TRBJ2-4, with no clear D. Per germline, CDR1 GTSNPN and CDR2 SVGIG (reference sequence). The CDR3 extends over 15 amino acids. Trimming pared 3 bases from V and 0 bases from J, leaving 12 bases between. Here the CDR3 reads CAWRAALLAKNIQYF. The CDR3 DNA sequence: TGTGCCTGGAGGGCTGCTTTACTAGCCAAAAACATTCAGTACTTC.

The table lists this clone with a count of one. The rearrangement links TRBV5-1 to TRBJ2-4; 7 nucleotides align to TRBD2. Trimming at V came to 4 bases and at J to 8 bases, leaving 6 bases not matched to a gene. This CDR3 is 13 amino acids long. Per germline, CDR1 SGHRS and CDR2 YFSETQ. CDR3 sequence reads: CASSVSGEDIQYF. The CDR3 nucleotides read TGCGCCAGCAGCGTCAGCGGGGAGGACATTCAGTACTTC.

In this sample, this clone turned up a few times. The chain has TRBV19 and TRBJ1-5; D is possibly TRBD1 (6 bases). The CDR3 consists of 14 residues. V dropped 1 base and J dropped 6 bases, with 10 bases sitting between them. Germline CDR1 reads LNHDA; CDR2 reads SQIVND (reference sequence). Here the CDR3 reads CASSIAGAGQPQHF. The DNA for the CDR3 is TGTGCCAGTAGTATAGCGGGGGCTGGTCAGCCCCAGCATTTT.

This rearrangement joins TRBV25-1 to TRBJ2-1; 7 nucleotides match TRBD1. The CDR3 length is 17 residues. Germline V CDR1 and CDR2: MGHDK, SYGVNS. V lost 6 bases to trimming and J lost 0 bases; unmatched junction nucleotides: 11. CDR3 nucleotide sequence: TGTGCCAGCAGCCCGTTAGGGGGCGTAAGCTCCTACAATGAGCAGTTCTTC. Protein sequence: CASSPLGGVSSYNEQFF.

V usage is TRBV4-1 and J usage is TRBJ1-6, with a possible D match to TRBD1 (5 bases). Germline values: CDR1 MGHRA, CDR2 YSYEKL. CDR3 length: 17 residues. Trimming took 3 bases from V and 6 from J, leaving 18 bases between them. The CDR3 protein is CASSQGRGYRPNSPLHF. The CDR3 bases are TGCGCCAGCAGCCAGGGGCGGGGATACAGGCCTAATTCACCCCTCCACTTT.

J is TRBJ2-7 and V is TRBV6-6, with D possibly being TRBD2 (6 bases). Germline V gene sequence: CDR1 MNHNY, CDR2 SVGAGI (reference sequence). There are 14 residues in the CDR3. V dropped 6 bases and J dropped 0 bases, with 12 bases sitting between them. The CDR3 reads CASRLGRISYEQYF. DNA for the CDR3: TGTGCCAGCAGACTGGGGAGGATCTCCTACGAGCAGTACTTC.

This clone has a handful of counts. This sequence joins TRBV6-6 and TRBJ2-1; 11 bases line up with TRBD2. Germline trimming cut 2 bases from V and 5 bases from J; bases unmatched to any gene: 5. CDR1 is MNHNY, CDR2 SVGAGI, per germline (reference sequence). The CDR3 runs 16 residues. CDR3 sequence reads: CASSYAGLAANNEQFF. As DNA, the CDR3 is TGTGCCAGCAGTTACGCGGGACTAGCGGCAAACAATGAGCAGTTCTTC.

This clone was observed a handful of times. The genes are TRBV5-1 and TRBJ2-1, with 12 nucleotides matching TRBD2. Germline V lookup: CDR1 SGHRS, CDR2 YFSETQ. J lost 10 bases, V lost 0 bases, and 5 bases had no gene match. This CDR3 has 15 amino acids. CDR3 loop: CASSLGLAGEGEQFF. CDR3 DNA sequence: TGCGCCAGCAGCTTGGGACTAGCGGGAGAAGGGGAGCAGTTCTTC.

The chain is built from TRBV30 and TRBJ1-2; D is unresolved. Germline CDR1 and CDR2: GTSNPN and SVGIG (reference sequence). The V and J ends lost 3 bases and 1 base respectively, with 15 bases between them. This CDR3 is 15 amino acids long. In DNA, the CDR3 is TGTGCCTGGAGCCTCCCGCCAAACCTTAACTATGGCTACACCTTC. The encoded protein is CAWSLPPNLNYGYTF.

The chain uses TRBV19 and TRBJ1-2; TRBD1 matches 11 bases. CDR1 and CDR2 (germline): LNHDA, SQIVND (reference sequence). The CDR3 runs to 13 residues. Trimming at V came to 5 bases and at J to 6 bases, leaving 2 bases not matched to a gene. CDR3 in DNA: TGTGCCAGTAGTCCGGACAGGGGGCATGGCTACACCTTC. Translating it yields CASSPDRGHGYTF.

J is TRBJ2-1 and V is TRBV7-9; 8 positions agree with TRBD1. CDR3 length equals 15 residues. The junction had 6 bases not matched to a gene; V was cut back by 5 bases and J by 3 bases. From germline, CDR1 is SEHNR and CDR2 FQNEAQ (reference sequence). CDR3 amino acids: CASSRAGGGYNEQFF. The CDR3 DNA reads TGTGCCAGCAGCCGTGCAGGGGGCGGCTACAATGAGCAGTTCTTC.